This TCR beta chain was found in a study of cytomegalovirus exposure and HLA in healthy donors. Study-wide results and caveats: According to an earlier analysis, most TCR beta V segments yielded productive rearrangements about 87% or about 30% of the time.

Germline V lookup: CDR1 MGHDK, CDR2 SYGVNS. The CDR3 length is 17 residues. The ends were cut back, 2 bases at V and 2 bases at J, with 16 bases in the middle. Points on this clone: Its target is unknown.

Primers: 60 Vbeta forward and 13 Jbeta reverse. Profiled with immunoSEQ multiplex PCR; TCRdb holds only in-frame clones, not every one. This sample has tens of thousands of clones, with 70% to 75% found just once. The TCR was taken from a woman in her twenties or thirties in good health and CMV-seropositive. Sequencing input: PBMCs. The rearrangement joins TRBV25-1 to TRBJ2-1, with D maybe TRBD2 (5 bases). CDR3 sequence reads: CASSEGQRRPPYNEQFF. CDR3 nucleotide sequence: TGTGCCAGCAGTGAAGGGCAGAGGAGGCCGCCCTACAATGAGCAGTTCTTC.